The subject of this entry is one T cell receptor (beta chain). What it recognizes is unknown. The CDR3 extends over 15 amino acids. Trimming shortened V by 4 bases and J by 0 bases, and 10 bases separated the two germline ends. Germline CDR1 is SGHDN and CDR2 is FVKESK. This table comes from immunoSEQ multiplex PCR, and its TCRdb copy is limited to in-frame clones, with some not included. The sample records roughly 75,000 clones, about nine tenths being singletons. The record originates from a study of graft-versus-host responses after intestinal transplantation. As for the study in general: Recipients across the board were started on anti-thymocyte globulin induction, then kept on tacrolimus and steroids for two to four years. Overall study results and limits: Allograft graft-versus-host to host-versus-graft clonal ratios ran high in patients with graft-donor T cell macrochimerism. Investigators detected GvH clones in recipient marrow, with some emerging earlier in ileum or blood.

This rearrangement joins TRBV14 to TRBJ1-5; D is undetermined. The source is a human donor who received an intestinal transplant. The sequenced sample was unstimulated CD4+ T cells sorted from spleen or lymph node cells, obtained before intestinal transplant. In nucleotides, the CDR3 is TGTGCCAGCAGCCGGAGGGCGGATAGCAATCAGCCCCAGCATTTT. Translated, it gives CASSRRADSNQPQHF.